Below, 3 T cell receptor beta chains from the same sample are listed, as sequenced in a study of OX40 agonist ivuxolimab in advanced cancers. The assay was immunoSEQ multiplex PCR, and TCRdb's table has in-frame clones only and misses some. Of around 80,000 clones in the sample, roughly 80% were seen once. The specimen was CD4+ or CD8+ T cells sorted from blood, collected in a trial of the OX40 agonist ivuxolimab. The source of these receptors is an adult with an advanced solid tumor such as melanoma, head and neck, liver or kidney cancer.

Only a few counts were recorded for this clone. A read error may produce the germline difference seen at one junction end. The chain carries TRBV30 and TRBJ1-1; 10 bases line up with TRBD1. The germline CDR1 and CDR2 sequences are GTSNPN and SVGIG (reference sequence). The CDR3 length is 13 residues. CDR3 in DNA: TGTGCCTGGAGTACGACAGGGGGCGGCCTCTTTGTCTTT. As protein: CAWSTTGGGLFVF.

This rearrangement joins TRBV28 to TRBJ1-1; D unclear. V lost 10 bases to trimming and J lost 5 bases, with 11 bases between them. The CDR3 totals 11 residues. Looked up from germline, CDR1 is MDHEN and CDR2 is SYDVKM. CDR3 nucleotides: TGTGCCACCACGAGGACTACTGAAGCTTTCTTT. Protein: CATTRTTEAFF.

J is TRBJ1-3 and V is TRBV7-9; D gene uncertain. The CDR3 totals 14 residues. Germline assignment: CDR1 SEHNR and CDR2 FQNEAQ (reference sequence). V was pared by 3 bases and J by 0 bases, with 6 bases between. The CDR3 DNA sequence: TGTGCCAGCAGCTTTAGTGTCTCTGGAAACACCATATATTTT. This encodes CASSFSVSGNTIYF.